This T cell receptor (beta chain) is drawn from a study of T cells in Graves' hyperthyroidism and ophthalmopathy. As for this clonotype: Its antigen is as yet unknown.

Whole-study results and caveats: Ophthalmopathy, which appeared later, was predicted by the model a median about 6 months before onset. From stable hyperthyroidism, ophthalmopathy was set apart by a 13 V-J model.

This CDR3 region has 11 residues. With V trimmed by 6 bases and J by 7 bases, 2 bases remained unmatched. Germline V CDR1 and CDR2: ENHRY, SYGVKD. Amplification of TCR beta CDR3 regions used RNA as the template. When the TCR CDR3 underwent first-round RT-PCR, the HTBI primer set was used. TCRdb re-analysed the multiplex PCR reads in MiXCR, keeping a single row per CDR3 protein. The table records around 56,000 distinct CDR3 sequences, 49% of them present only once. Sample: blood. V is TRBV10-3 and J is TRBJ1-2, with TRBD1 matching 7 bases. This TCR was sampled from a woman aged 25-40 years with Graves' ophthalmopathy. The chain's CDR3 is CAIRTGFGYTF. The CDR3 region has the DNA TGTGCCATCAGGACAGGGTTTGGCTACACCTTC.